Described below is a single T cell receptor (beta chain) sequence and its context. The CDR3 is 15 residues long. The germline V gene encodes CDR1 SEHNR and CDR2 FQNEAQ (reference sequence). V gave up 5 bases and J gave up 2 bases; unmatched junction bases: 7. The data are from a study of shared T cell receptors in the human thymus. The protocol was immunoSEQ multiplex PCR, while the TCRdb copy is restricted to in-frame clones and leaves out a portion. The sample has roughly 500,000 clones, around 82% seen once. The data were also submitted as part of a second study, on human thymus T cells. As reported in that work: Thymic resections from corrective heart surgery supplied the tissue. Thymic and blood repertoires showed apparently biased V and J gene usage. Unrelated individuals reportedly shared highly overlapping thymic TCR repertoires.

Sequences were obtained from thymocytes. The chain links TRBV7-9 to TRBJ2-7, with 9 positions matching TRBD1. This TCR derives from a boy younger than two with a congenital heart defect. Here the CDR3 DNA reads TGTGCCAGCAGCACAACCGGGACAGGGACCTACGAGCAGTACTTC. Protein product: CASSTTGTGTYEQYF.